Below, 8 T cell receptor beta chains from the same sample are listed, as sequenced in a study of T cell responses to AZD1222 COVID-19 vaccine. Measured with immunoSEQ multiplex PCR; TCRdb has only the in-frame clones, and not every one. There are 100,000 to 150,000 clones in the sample; about nine tenths occur only once, and under 25% lies in the top ten. The starting material was peripheral blood, obtained on day 0 of AZD1222 vaccination. Source of these receptors: an adult in good health.

This clone appeared a single time. V is TRBV19 and J is TRBJ1-5, with D perhaps matching TRBD1 (5 bases). The germline CDR1 and CDR2 sequences are LNHDA and SQIVND (reference sequence). V was pared by 3 bases and J by 0 bases, with 12 bases between. This CDR3 is built from 16 residues. The CDR3 DNA reads TGTGCCAGTAGTATCGCAGGGATCCTTAGCAATCAGCCCCAGCATTTT. This codes for CASSIAGILSNQPQHF. Looking up the rest from reference TRBV19 and TRBJ1-5 gives the full variable domain: DGGITQSPKYLFRKEGQNVTLSCEQNLNHDAMYWYRQDPGQGLRLIYYSQIVNDFQKGDIAEGYSVSREKKESFPLTVTSAQKNPTAFYLCASSIAGILSNQPQHFGDGTRLSIL.

The V and J genes are TRBV11-1 and TRBJ2-7, with 7 nucleotides matching TRBD2. Germline V gene sequence: CDR1 SGHAT, CDR2 FQDESV (reference sequence). Trimming cost V 2 bases and J 5 bases; bases outside gene matches: 6. The CDR3 length is 14 residues. The CDR3 nucleotides are TGTGCCAGCAGCTTAAGGCCGGGGGGACACGAGCAGTACTTC. Its translation is CASSLRPGGHEQYF.

The V gene is TRBV9, the J gene TRBJ1-2; D is unresolved. The germline V and J ends were trimmed by 4 bases and 2 bases, with 9 bases remaining between them. The CDR3 covers 13 residues. CDR1 is SGDLS and CDR2 is YYNGEE in the germline V gene. The CDR3 spells CASSLSGNYGYTF. The CDR3 DNA is TGTGCCAGCAGCCTGAGTGGGAACTATGGCTACACCTTC.

The V gene is TRBV19, the J gene TRBJ1-1; D gene ambiguous. V shed 1 base and J shed 7 bases, with 4 bases lying between them. The CDR3 loop spans 11 amino acids. Germline V lookup: CDR1 LNHDA, CDR2 SQIVND (reference sequence). CDR3 nucleotides: TGTGCCAGTAGTATAGTGGGTGAAGCTTTCTTT. It yields the protein CASSIVGEAFF.

The rearrangement uses TRBV28 and TRBJ1-2, with 10 bases lining up with TRBD1. Germline V CDR1 and CDR2: MDHEN, SYDVKM. V dropped 10 bases and J dropped 4; count of bases not matched to a gene: 6. This CDR3 spans 13 amino acids. Here the CDR3 DNA reads TGTGCCATCACGACAGGGGGCGTCTATGGCTACACCTTC. Protein product: CAITTGGVYGYTF.

The chain links TRBV4-2 to TRBJ1-1; D might be TRBD1 (6 bases). The CDR3 spans 14 residues. Per the germline V gene, CDR1 is LGHNA and CDR2 is YNFKEQ. Between the trimmed V and J ends, which lost 1 base and 3 bases, there was a span of 9 bases. CDR3: CASSQGTAYTEAFF. The CDR3 coding sequence is TGTGCCAGCAGCCAAGGGACAGCCTACACTGAAGCTTTCTTT.

V is TRBV11-2 and J is TRBJ1-2; no firm D call. The V end lost 4 bases, the J end lost 5 bases, and 14 bases lay between the germline ends. The germline V gene has CDR1 SGHAT and CDR2 FQNNGV. The CDR3 is made up of 14 amino acids. The CDR3 bases are TGTGCCAGCAGCTCAGAAAGGGTTAGATATGGCTACACCTTC. Translated: CASSSERVRYGYTF.

J is TRBJ1-6 and V is TRBV24-1, with 8 bases fitting TRBD1. The CDR3 runs 16 residues. Trimming removed 7 bases from V and 1 base from J; junction bases left unmatched: 5. The germline CDR1 and CDR2 sequences are KGHDR and SFDVKD. CDR3 loop: CATRLRQGSYNSPLHF. DNA of the CDR3: TGTGCCACCAGACTAAGACAGGGGTCCTATAATTCACCCCTCCACTTT.